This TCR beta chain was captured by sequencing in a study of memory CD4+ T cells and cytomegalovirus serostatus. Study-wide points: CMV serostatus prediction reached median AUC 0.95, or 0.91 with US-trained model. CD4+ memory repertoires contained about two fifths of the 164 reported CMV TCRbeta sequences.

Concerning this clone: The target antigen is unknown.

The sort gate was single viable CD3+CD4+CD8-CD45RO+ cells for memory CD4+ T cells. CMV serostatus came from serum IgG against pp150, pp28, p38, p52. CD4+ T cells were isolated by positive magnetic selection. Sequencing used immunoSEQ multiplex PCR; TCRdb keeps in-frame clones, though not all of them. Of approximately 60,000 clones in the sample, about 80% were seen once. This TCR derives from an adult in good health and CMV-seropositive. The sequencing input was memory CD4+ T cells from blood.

In DNA, the CDR3 is TGTGCCAGCAGCTCGGGGACTAGCGGGAGAGCCCGCGGCGAGCAGTACTTC. Translation: CASSSGTSGRARGEQYF. The chain carries TRBV5-8 and TRBJ2-7; 14 bases line up with TRBD2. Unmatched junction bases numbered 11, after V lost 3 bases and J lost 6 bases. The CDR3 is 17 amino acids. Per the germline V gene, CDR1 is SGHTS and CDR2 is YDEGEE. The full variable domain, with the rest looked up from reference TRBV5-8 and TRBJ2-7, is EAGVTQSPTHLIKTRGQQATLRCSPISGHTSVYWYQQALGLGLQFLLWYDEGEERNRGNFPPRFSGRQFPNYSSELNVNALELEDSALYLCASSSGTSGRARGEQYFGPGTRLTVT.